The text below deals with one T cell receptor (beta chain). One end of the junction fails to match germline, which may point to a read error. Repertoires were generated with immunoSEQ multiplex PCR, while TCRdb's copy carries only in-frame clones and drops some. The repertoire holds roughly 23,000 clones, with about 68% as singletons. CDR3 size: 12 residues. Germline CDR1 reads SNHLY; CDR2 reads FYNNEI. The sample belongs to a study of cytotoxic CD8 clonotypes in ibrutinib-treated CLL. Across the study: Recorded responses included approximately 25 partial and 2 complete; following median about 68 months, approximately 15 stayed remitted and roughly twelve progressed.

The starting material was PBMCs, obtained before ibrutinib treatment. The clonotype comes from a human donor with chronic lymphocytic leukemia. This chain joins TRBV2 and TRBJ2-3, with unresolved D. This CDR3 reads CASSRDGPVTPF. CDR3 sequence (DNA): TGTGCCAGCAGCCGTGACGGTCCCGTCACCCCTTTT.